Shown below are 21 T cell receptor beta chains from a single sample sequenced in a study of CD8+CD57+ T cells in acquired aplastic anemia. The template used for profiling TCR beta VDJ and CDR3 was genomic DNA. One entry per CDR3 protein, called by TCRdb with MiXCR from the reads. This sample has 150,000 to 200,000 distinct CDR3 sequences; around 48% occur once, and the top ten carry 1.8%. Whoever was chosen for sequencing had shown CD8+CD57+ cell expansion by flow cytometry. Material: sorted CD4+, CD8+, or CD8+CD57+ T cells (not recorded which) from PBMCs. The receptors shown here come from a human donor with aplastic anemia.

This clonotype was picked up many times. The chain is built from TRBV5-1 and TRBJ1-4; 8 bases are shared with TRBD1. With V trimmed by 4 bases and J by 8 bases, 4 bases remained unmatched. The CDR3 covers 13 residues. CDR1 SGHRS and CDR2 YFSETQ come from the germline V gene. CDR3 sequence reads: CASSLTGEEKLFF. The CDR3 DNA reads TGCGCCAGCAGCCTGACAGGGGAGGAAAAACTGTTTTTT.

V usage is TRBV20-1 and J usage is TRBJ2-7; 8 nucleotides line up with TRBD2. CDR1 and CDR2 from the germline V gene are DFQATT and SNEGSKA (reference sequence). J was trimmed by 9 bases and V by 5 bases; bases with no gene match: 6. There are 11 residues in the CDR3. The CDR3: CSAPKSGGQYF. Here the CDR3 DNA reads TGCAGTGCTCCAAAGAGCGGGGGGCAGTACTTC.

In the case of this clonotype: A single base separates this from a much larger clone, so it may be a read error. The chain links TRBV11-3 to TRBJ1-2, with TRBD1 identical over 7 bases. The CDR3 extends over 12 amino acids. CDR1 and CDR2 (germline): SGHNT, YENEEA. The CDR3 sequence: CASGRAGTEREF. The CDR3 DNA reads as TGTGCCAGCGGCCGTGCAGGGACAGAAAGGGAGTTC.

This chain uses TRBV10-3 with TRBJ1-4; D is unresolved. The germline V gene encodes CDR1 ENHRY and CDR2 SYGVKD. This CDR3 spans 12 amino acids. V was clipped by 2 bases and J by 7 bases, with 5 bases between them. The CDR3 protein is CAISEDGEKLFF. For the CDR3, the DNA is TGTGCCATCAGTGAGGACGGTGAAAAACTGTTTTTT.

This clonotype has only a few counts. The junction differs from germline at one of its ends, possibly a read error. The chain uses TRBV25-1 and TRBJ2-2; D possibly matches TRBD1 or TRBD2 (6 bases each). The CDR3 totals 14 residues. Germline lookup yields CDR1 MGHDK and CDR2 SYGVNS. Here the CDR3 reads CASSGGGLRGKLFF. CDR3 sequence (DNA): TGTGCCAGCAGTGGAGGGGGGTTACGCGGGAAGCTGTTTTTT.

The J gene is TRBJ2-2, the V gene TRBV18; tentative D call: TRBD2 (6 bases). Germline V CDR1 and CDR2: KGHSH, LQKENI. V was clipped by 4 bases and J by 7 bases, with 19 bases between them. The CDR3 contains 16 residues. The DNA of the CDR3 is TGTGCCAGCTCACGACTACAGGAGGGATCGGGCGGGGAGCTGTTTTTT. It translates to CASSRLQEGSGGELFF.

The chain is built from TRBV12-3 or TRBV12-4 and TRBJ2-1; 7 bases line up with TRBD2. Trimming took 0 bases from V and 12 from J; bases not matched to a gene: 8. This CDR3 comprises 14 residues. The CDR3 sequence: CASSLAQTSSGQFF. CDR3 nucleotides: TGTGCCAGCAGTTTAGCGCAGACTAGCAGTGGGCAGTTCTTC.

This clonotype showed up many times. This chain joins TRBV7-3 and TRBJ2-7, with D tentatively TRBD2 (7 bases). Germline V gene data show CDR1 as SGHTA and CDR2 as FQGTGA. V was clipped by 2 bases and J by 2 bases, with 13 bases between them. The length of the CDR3 is 15 residues. The CDR3 DNA is TGTGCCAGCAGCTTACAGAACGGGGGGCCCTACGAGCAGTACTTC. It specifies CASSLQNGGPYEQYF.

This clonotype has ten or more counts. The J gene is TRBJ2-5, the V gene TRBV5-4; D gene unclear. Trimming removed 4 bases at V and 3 bases at J, with 4 bases between. Germline V lookup: CDR1 SGHNT, CDR2 YYREEE (reference sequence). This CDR3 comprises 11 residues. DNA of the CDR3: TGTGCCAGCAGCGGTGAAGAGACCCAGTACTTC. Translation: CASSGEETQYF.

This clonotype has at least ten counts. V usage is TRBV7-6 and J usage is TRBJ2-2; no definite D call. The CDR3 spans 15 residues. Germline CDR1 SGHVS, CDR2 FNYEAQ. V was trimmed by 6 bases and J by 5 bases, leaving 16 bases between them. In nucleotides, the CDR3 is TGTGCCAGCAGGTTCCAGGTCACAAGGACCGGGGAGCTGTTTTTT. Translation: CASRFQVTRTGELFF.

This clonotype came up many times. V gene TRBV7-2 combines with J gene TRBJ2-2; 9 bases match TRBD1. CDR1 is SGHTA, CDR2 FQGNSA, per germline. CDR3 size: 15 residues. V shed 4 bases, J shed 4 bases, and the junction held 4 bases outside the gene matches. The CDR3 protein is CASSWDRVSTGELFF. CDR3 sequence (DNA): TGTGCCAGCAGCTGGGACAGGGTTAGCACCGGGGAGCTGTTTTTT.

This clonotype came up many times. The chain employs TRBV6-1 and TRBJ2-7; 9 nucleotides match TRBD1. Looked up from germline, CDR1 is MNHNS and CDR2 is SASEGT. Trimming removed 8 bases from V and 0 bases from J; junction bases left unmatched: 5. This CDR3 has 14 residues. The DNA for the CDR3 is TGTGCCAGCGGGGGACAGGGAGGCTCCTACGAGCAGTACTTC. It encodes CASGGQGGSYEQYF.

This clonotype has at least ten counts. The rearrangement links TRBV7-9 to TRBJ2-3, with D perhaps TRBD1 (7 bases). In germline, CDR1 is SEHNR, CDR2 FQNEAQ (reference sequence). V lost 6 bases to trimming and J lost 6 bases, with 16 bases between them. The CDR3 runs 14 residues. CDR3 loop: CASSPRSGGDTQYF. The DNA of the CDR3 is TGTGCCAGCAGTCCTAGGTCAGGGGGGGATACGCAGTATTTT.

The sample holds a few counts of this clonotype. The chain recombines TRBV20-1 with TRBJ2-1; D is possibly TRBD2 (6 bases). Per the germline V gene, CDR1 is DFQATT and CDR2 is SNEGSKA (reference sequence). There are 11 residues in the CDR3. In DNA form, the CDR3 reads TGCGGTCCCGTCGGGGGTAATGAGCAGTTCTTC. The encoded protein is CGPVGGNEQFF.

The genes are TRBV7-9 and TRBJ1-5, with no clear D. The V gene lost 0 bases and the J gene lost 10 bases, with 7 bases spanning the gap. The V gene's germline CDR1 is SEHNR and CDR2 FQNEAQ (reference sequence). The CDR3 extends over 12 amino acids. The CDR3 loop reads CASSLALGPQHF. The DNA of the CDR3 is TGTGCCAGCAGCTTAGCGCTGGGACCCCAGCATTTT. Drawing the rest from reference TRBV7-9 and TRBJ1-5, the complete variable domain is DTGVSQNPRHKITKRGQNVTFRCDPISEHNRLYWYRQTLGQGPEFLTYFQNEAQLEKSRLLSDRFSAERPKGSFSTLEIQRTEQGDSAMYLCASSLALGPQHFGDGTRLSIL.

This clonotype has ten or more counts. The chain employs TRBV5-4 and TRBJ2-7; no clear D. The germline gives CDR1 SGHNT, CDR2 YYREEE (reference sequence). The V end lost 4 bases, the J end lost 0 bases, and 8 bases lay between the germline ends. The CDR3 sequence is 13 residues long. CDR3 region: CASSLTDSYEQYF. The CDR3 DNA follows: TGTGCCAGCAGCCTTACCGACTCCTACGAGCAGTACTTC.

There are a few counts of this clonotype. The chain joins TRBV28 to TRBJ2-3, with 7 bases lining up with TRBD1. Germline CDR1 reads MDHEN; CDR2 reads SYDVKM. V was clipped by 4 bases and J by 4 bases; unmatched bases: 11. This CDR3 region has 16 residues. This CDR3 is CASSSLQGWRSDTQYF. The DNA of the CDR3 is TGTGCCAGCAGTTCCCTACAGGGGTGGAGGTCAGATACGCAGTATTTT.

The chain carries TRBV20-1 and TRBJ2-5; 8 nucleotides line up with TRBD2. V shed 2 bases and J 5 bases; nucleotides not matched to a gene: 7. Germline V lookup: CDR1 DFQATT, CDR2 SNEGSKA (reference sequence). CDR3 size: 14 residues. CDR3 in DNA: TGCAGTGCTAGACCAACGACTAGCGACGAGACCCAGTACTTC. Encoded protein: CSARPTTSDETQYF.

CDR3 DNA: TGCAGCTTGGGACTAGCAGGGTCCTACAATGAGCAGTTCTTC. It specifies CSLGLAGSYNEQFF. The chain carries TRBV29-1 and TRBJ2-1; TRBD2 matches at 9 bases. The V gene end was trimmed by 8 bases and the J gene end by 1 base; junction bases not matched to a gene: 6. The CDR3 loop spans 14 amino acids. CDR1 and CDR2 from the germline V gene are SQVTM and ANQGSEA.

Here the CDR3 DNA reads TGCAGCGTGGAATTTAGCGCTCACGGGTATTTT. Protein sequence: CSVEFSAHGYF. V gene TRBV29-1 combines with J gene TRBJ2-3, with a weak D call TRBD2 (5 bases). The germline V gene encodes CDR1 SQVTM and CDR2 ANQGSEA. V lost 6 bases and J 14 bases, leaving 18 bases between the germline ends. This CDR3 contains 11 residues.

This clonotype showed up many times. In DNA form, the CDR3 reads TGTGCCAGCAGCTCCCACCGGAGCAGGGATCGGCATGGCTACACCTTC. It encodes CASSSHRSRDRHGYTF. This sequence joins TRBV7-9 and TRBJ1-2; maybe TRBD1 (5 bases). Germline CDR1 reads SEHNR; CDR2 reads FQNEAQ (reference sequence). The CDR3 spans 16 residues. Trimming took off 4 bases at V and 6 bases at J, with 21 bases between the two ends.